A single sample is the source of the 10 T cell receptor beta chains below, sequenced in a study of T-cell memory formation after mild COVID-19. TCRdb fed the 5' RACE reads into MiXCR, producing one record per CDR3 protein. Of about 440,000 distinct CDR3 sequences listed, 20% are singletons. Sequencing was carried out using PBMCs or a T cell subset sorted from them (not recorded which). The source of these receptors is an adult woman who had mild COVID-19 (a few samples of this study predate the infection). Cell type and time point are not known.

This clonotype was seen at least ten times. V usage is TRBV4-3 and J usage is TRBJ2-6; no reliable D call. Germline V lookup: CDR1 LGHNA, CDR2 YSLEER. V lost 5 bases and J 1 base, leaving 9 bases between the germline ends. The CDR3 is 15 amino acids. The CDR3 sequence: CASSSHTSGANVLTF. The CDR3 bases are TGCGCCAGCAGCTCCCACACATCTGGGGCCAACGTCCTGACTTTC.

The chain couples TRBV6-1 to TRBJ2-7, with D maybe TRBD2 (6 bases). This CDR3 has 14 amino acids. V lost 6 bases, J lost 6 bases, and 18 bases lay in between. Germline assignment: CDR1 MNHNS and CDR2 SASEGT. The CDR3 DNA sequence: TGTGCCAGCAGGGGGGACGGGAGAAGTGGCGAGCAGTACTTC. Its translation is CASRGDGRSGEQYF.

The chain combines TRBV30 with TRBJ1-1; unclear D gene. This CDR3 is built from 11 residues. From germline, CDR1 is GTSNPN and CDR2 SVGIG (reference sequence). V was shortened by 3 bases and J by 8 bases, with 10 bases between the two germline ends. CDR3 sequence: CAWSLLREAFF. DNA of the CDR3: TGTGCCTGGAGCCTGCTGAGGGAAGCTTTCTTT.

This clonotype was counted many times. V gene TRBV6-4 combines with J gene TRBJ2-2; 11 positions match TRBD1. The ends lost 5 bases at V and 3 bases at J; junction bases unmatched: 2. Germline V lookup: CDR1 MRHNA, CDR2 SNTAGT. The CDR3 consists of 15 residues. In DNA form, the CDR3 reads TGTGCCAGCAGTCCGGGACAGGGGGACACCGGGGAGCTGTTTTTT. Translation: CASSPGQGDTGELFF.

This clonotype occurred a few times. This sequence joins TRBV24-1 and TRBJ2-1, with 9 bases aligning to TRBD2. Trimming took 4 bases from V and 4 from J; bases not matched to a gene: 7. The CDR3 totals 16 residues. CDR1 and CDR2 from the germline V gene are KGHDR and SFDVKD. The CDR3, as DNA: TGTGCCACCAGTGACGCGAGACTAGCGGCGTACAATGAGCAGTTCTTC. As protein: CATSDARLAAYNEQFF.

The chain couples TRBV11-2 to TRBJ2-1, with D possibly being TRBD1 (6 bases). CDR1 SGHAT and CDR2 FQNNGV come from the germline V gene. The CDR3 totals 15 residues. V was cut by 4 bases and J by 4 bases, with 14 bases left in between. The CDR3: CASSSTGRIYNEQFF. Here the CDR3 DNA reads TGTGCCAGCAGCTCTACAGGGCGGATTTACAATGAGCAGTTCTTC.

The chain combines TRBV9 with TRBJ1-6; D remains unclear. V gave up 3 bases and J gave up 4 bases, with 14 bases separating them. Per germline, CDR1 SGDLS and CDR2 YYNGEE. There are 16 residues in the CDR3. CDR3 in DNA: TGTGCCAGCAGCGCCGGTCACGGGATATATAATTCACCCCTCCACTTT. Protein sequence: CASSAGHGIYNSPLHF.

This clonotype was picked up a small number of times. In nucleotides, the CDR3 is TGTGCCAGCAGTCCAACCAGAGCCAGCTCTGCTGGAAACACCATATATTTT. Its protein is CASSPTRASSAGNTIYF. The J gene is TRBJ1-3, the V gene TRBV6-5; unclear D gene. The CDR3 runs 17 residues. Trimming took off 5 bases at V and 2 bases at J, with 19 bases between the two ends. From germline, CDR1 is MNHEY and CDR2 SVGAGI.

The rearrangement joins TRBV5-1 to TRBJ2-1, with D perhaps TRBD2 (6 bases). V dropped 4 bases and J dropped 7 bases, with 18 bases sitting between them. This CDR3 comprises 15 residues. The germline V gene has CDR1 SGHRS and CDR2 YFSETQ. The DNA for the CDR3 is TGCGCCAGCAGCCCCGCAGGAGGGGTAATGAATGAGCAGTTCTTC. Its translation: CASSPAGGVMNEQFF.

This clonotype was observed at least ten times. The chain is built from TRBV14 and TRBJ2-7; D is possibly TRBD1 or TRBD2 (5 bases each). V gave up 4 bases and J gave up 0 bases, with 10 bases separating them. CDR1 and CDR2 (germline): SGHDN, FVKESK. This CDR3 has 14 residues. This CDR3 reads CASSLTGGSYEQYF. In DNA form, the CDR3 reads TGTGCCAGCAGCCTAACTGGGGGCTCCTACGAGCAGTACTTC.